These T cell receptor beta chains were read from a single sample in a study of post-analysis software for immune sequencing data. Each CDR3 protein gets one entry after TCRdb re-called the PCR reads with MiXCR. Of fewer than 850,000 distinct CDR3 sequences in the sample, roughly 27% are singletons; the top ten hold 0.56%. The sequenced material came from blood. The receptors were sampled from a girl between 10 and 17 years old with multiple sclerosis. The CDR3 runs from the conserved cysteine through the conserved F or W. The D gene is left open where the match is weak. Clone size is stated in some rows and not others, as once, few, many or a class when expanded.

>.|TRBJ1-2|.|TRBV20-1
TGCAGTGCTAGACCCGGTCGGGGTGGCTACACCTTC
CSARPGRGGYTF
>TRBD1|TRBJ2-7|few|TRBV4-3
TGCGCCAGCAGCCAAGCCCCGGGACAGGGCTTCTACGAGCAGTACTTC
CASSQAPGQGFYEQYF
>.|TRBJ2-3|.|TRBV10-3
TGTGCCATCACTTGGGACGGAACTAACACAGATACGCAGTATTTT
CAITWDGTNTDTQYF
>TRBD1|TRBJ2-7|.|TRBV27
TGTGCCAGCAGGCCGGGGGACAGGGTCCATACGCAGTACTTC
CASRPGDRVHTQYF
>.|TRBJ2-1|few|TRBV5-1
TGCGCCAGCAGCCTAAGCGACAGCCTGGTTTACAATGAGCAGTTCTTC
CASSLSDSLVYNEQFF
>TRBD2|TRBJ2-2|.|TRBV12-3/TRBV12-4
TGTGCCAGCAGTTTGGGGGGGGCCGGGGAGCTGTTTTTT
CASSLGGAGELFF
>.|TRBJ1-1|.|TRBV5-1
TGCGCCAGCAGCTTCGGTGAGGACTTGAAAGGAACTGAAGCTTTCTTT
CASSFGEDLKGTEAFF
>.|TRBJ2-1|.|TRBV12-3/TRBV12-4
TGTGCCAGCAGTAAAGACGGGGAATCCGACAATGAGCAGTTCTTC
CASSKDGESDNEQFF
>.|TRBJ2-1|few|TRBV7-9
TGTGCCAGCAGCTTAGTCCTCGGGGGATACAATGAGCAGTTCTTC
CASSLVLGGYNEQFF
>TRBD1|TRBJ2-7|.|TRBV28
TGTGCCAGCAGTTTAGGAGGACAGGTAGCCTACGAGCAGTACTTC
CASSLGGQVAYEQYF
>.|TRBJ1-6|.|TRBV7-2
TGTGCCAGCAGCCAGGGCTCCTGGTCCTATAATTCACCCCTCCACTTT
CASSQGSWSYNSPLHF
>.|TRBJ2-5|many|TRBV10-2
TGCGCCAGCAGCGGTAGGGGGAGGGAGCAGTACTTC
CASSGRGREQYF
>TRBD1|TRBJ2-7|once|TRBV7-9
TGTGCCAGCAGCTTGATGGGACAGGGAATCATATGCTACGAGCAGTACTTC
CASSLMGQGIICYEQYF
>TRBD1|TRBJ2-1|few|TRBV7-8
TGTGCCAGCAGCAGGGACAGGGGGCTTGAGCAGTTCTTC
CASSRDRGLEQFF
>.|TRBJ2-5|many|TRBV6-5
TGTGCCAGCAGTTACTCCGGGGCTGAGACCCAGTACTTC
CASSYSGAETQYF
>.|TRBJ2-3|.|TRBV12-3/TRBV12-4
TGTGCCAGCACCCCGACTAGGAGGACAGATACGCAGTATTTT
CASTPTRRTDTQYF
>.|TRBJ2-7|.|TRBV20-1
TGCAGTGCCCCACGGCTAGTCGACTACGAGCAGTACTTC
CSAPRLVDYEQYF
>.|TRBJ2-7|.|TRBV25-1
TGTGCCAGCAGTGAGGTGGGGGGGCTGGTCTACGAGCAGTACTTC
CASSEVGGLVYEQYF
>TRBD2|TRBJ2-1|.|TRBV11-2
TGTGCCAGCAGCCCTGGGGGGACTAGCGGCCTGTACAATGAGCAGTTCTTC
CASSPGGTSGLYNEQFF
>.|TRBJ2-1|.|TRBV29-1
TGCAGCGATGCGGACAGAAGGTACCAAGAGACCCAGTTCTTC
CSDADRRYQETQFF
>TRBD2|TRBJ2-5|.|TRBV20-1
TGCAGTGCGCTCCAAACTAGCGGGGGCCTGGAGACCCAGTACTTC
CSALQTSGGLETQYF
>.|TRBJ2-3|.|TRBV7-2
TGTGCCAGCAGCCCTCGACTCCACACAGATACGCAGTATTTT
CASSPRLHTDTQYF
>.|TRBJ2-3|many|TRBV7-2
TGTGCCAGCAGCCGGCGGGACAGAGAATCCCCCCTTCGCACAGATACGCAGTATTTT
CASSRRDRESPLRTDTQYF
>.|TRBJ1-2|.|TRBV29-1
TGCAGCGTAGCTAAAGACAGGACCTATGGCTACACCTTC
CSVAKDRTYGYTF
>TRBD2|TRBJ2-7|.|TRBV4-3
TGCGCCAGCAGCCAAGATCGCGGGAGTGGCTACGAGCAGTACTTC
CASSQDRGSGYEQYF
>TRBD2|TRBJ2-1|once|TRBV7-9
TGTGCCAGCAGTTTATCTGGGGCGGGGGGGCTAAATGAGCAGTTCTTC
CASSLSGAGGLNEQFF